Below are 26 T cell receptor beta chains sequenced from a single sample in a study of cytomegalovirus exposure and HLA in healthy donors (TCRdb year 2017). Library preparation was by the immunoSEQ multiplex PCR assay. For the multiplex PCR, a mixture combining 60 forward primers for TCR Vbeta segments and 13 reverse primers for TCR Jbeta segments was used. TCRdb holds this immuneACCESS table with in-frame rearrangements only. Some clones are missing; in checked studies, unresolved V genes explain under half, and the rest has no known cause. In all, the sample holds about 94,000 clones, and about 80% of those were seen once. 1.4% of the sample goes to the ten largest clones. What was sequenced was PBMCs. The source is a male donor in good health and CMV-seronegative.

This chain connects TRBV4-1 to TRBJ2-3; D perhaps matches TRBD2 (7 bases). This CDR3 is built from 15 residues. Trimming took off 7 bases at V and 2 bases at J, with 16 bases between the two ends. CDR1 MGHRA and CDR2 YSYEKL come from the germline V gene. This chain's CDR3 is CASNRRGGSTDTQYF. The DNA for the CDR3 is TGCGCCAGCAACCGAAGGGGGGGCTCCACAGATACGCAGTATTTT.

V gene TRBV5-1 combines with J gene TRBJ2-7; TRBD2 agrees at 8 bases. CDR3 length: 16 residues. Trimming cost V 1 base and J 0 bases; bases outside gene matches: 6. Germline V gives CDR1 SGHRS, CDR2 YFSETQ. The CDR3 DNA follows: TGCGCCAGCAGCTTGAGGGCGGGAGGTCCCTCCTACGAGCAGTACTTC. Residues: CASSLRAGGPSYEQYF.

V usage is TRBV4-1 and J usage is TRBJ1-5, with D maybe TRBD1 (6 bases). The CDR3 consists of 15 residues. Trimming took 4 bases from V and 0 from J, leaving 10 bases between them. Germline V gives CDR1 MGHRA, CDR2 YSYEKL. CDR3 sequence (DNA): TGCGCCAGCAGCCCCGGACAGTATAGCAATCAGCCCCAGCATTTT. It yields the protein CASSPGQYSNQPQHF.

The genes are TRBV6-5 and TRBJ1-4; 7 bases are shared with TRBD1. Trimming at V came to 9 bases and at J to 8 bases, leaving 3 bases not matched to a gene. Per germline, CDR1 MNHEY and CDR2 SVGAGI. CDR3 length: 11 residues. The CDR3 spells CASQGDEKLFF. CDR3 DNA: TGTGCCAGTCAGGGGGACGAAAAACTGTTTTTT.

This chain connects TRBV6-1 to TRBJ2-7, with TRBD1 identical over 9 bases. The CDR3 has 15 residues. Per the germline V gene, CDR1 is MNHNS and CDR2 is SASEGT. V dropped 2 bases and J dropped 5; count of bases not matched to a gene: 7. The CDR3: CASSESGTGRHEQYF. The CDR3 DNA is TGTGCCAGCAGTGAAAGTGGGACAGGGAGGCACGAGCAGTACTTC.

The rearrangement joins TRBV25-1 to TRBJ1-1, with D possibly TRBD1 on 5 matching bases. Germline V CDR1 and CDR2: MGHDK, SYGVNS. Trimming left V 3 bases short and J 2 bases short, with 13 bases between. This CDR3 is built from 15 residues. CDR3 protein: CASSDPAGGNTEAFF. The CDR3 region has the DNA TGTGCCAGCAGTGATCCGGCCGGGGGAAACACTGAAGCTTTCTTT. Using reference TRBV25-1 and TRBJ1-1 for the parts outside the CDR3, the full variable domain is EADIYQTPRYLVIGTGKKITLECSQTMGHDKMYWYQQDPGMELHLIHYSYGVNSTEKGDLSSESTVSRIRTEHFPLTLESARPSHTSQYLCASSDPAGGNTEAFFGQGTRLTVV.

CDR3 sequence (DNA): TGTGCCAGCAGCTTAGGGCGGACTGAAGCTTTCTTT. Protein product: CASSLGRTEAFF. The chain carries TRBV7-2 and TRBJ1-1; unclear D gene. V was trimmed by 1 base and J by 5 bases, leaving 5 bases between them. CDR1 is SGHTA and CDR2 is FQGNSA in the germline V gene. This CDR3 has 12 residues.

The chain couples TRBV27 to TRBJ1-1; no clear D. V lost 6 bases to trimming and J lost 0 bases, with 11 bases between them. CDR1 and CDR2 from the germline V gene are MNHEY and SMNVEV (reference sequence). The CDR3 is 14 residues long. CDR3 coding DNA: TGTGCCAGCAGCTGGAGTTTAATGAACACTGAAGCTTTCTTT. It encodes CASSWSLMNTEAFF.

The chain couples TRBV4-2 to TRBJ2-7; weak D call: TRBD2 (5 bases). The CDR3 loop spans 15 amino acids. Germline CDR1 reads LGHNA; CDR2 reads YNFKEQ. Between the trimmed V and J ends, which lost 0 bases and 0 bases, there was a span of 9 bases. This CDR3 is CASSQDEGASYEQYF. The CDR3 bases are TGTGCCAGCAGCCAAGACGAGGGAGCCTCCTACGAGCAGTACTTC.

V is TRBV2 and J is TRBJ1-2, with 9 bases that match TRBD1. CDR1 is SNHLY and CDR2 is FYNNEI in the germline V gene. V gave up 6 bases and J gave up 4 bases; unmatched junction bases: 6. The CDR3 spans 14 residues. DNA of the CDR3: TGTGCCAGCAGGGGTGACAGGGGGATCTATGGCTACACCTTC. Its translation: CASRGDRGIYGYTF.

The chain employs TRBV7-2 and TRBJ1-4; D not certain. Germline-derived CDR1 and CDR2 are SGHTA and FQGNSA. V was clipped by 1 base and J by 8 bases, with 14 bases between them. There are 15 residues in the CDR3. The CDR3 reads CASSLEIQLGEKLFF. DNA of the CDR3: TGTGCCAGCAGCTTAGAAATACAGCTTGGGGAAAAACTGTTTTTT.

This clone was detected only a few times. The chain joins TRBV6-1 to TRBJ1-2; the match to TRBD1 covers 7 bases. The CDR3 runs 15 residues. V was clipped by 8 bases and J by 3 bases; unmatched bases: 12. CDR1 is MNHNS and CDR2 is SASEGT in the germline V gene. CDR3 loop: CASRAQPQGDYGYTF. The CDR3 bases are TGTGCCAGCCGCGCCCAACCCCAGGGGGACTATGGCTACACCTTC.

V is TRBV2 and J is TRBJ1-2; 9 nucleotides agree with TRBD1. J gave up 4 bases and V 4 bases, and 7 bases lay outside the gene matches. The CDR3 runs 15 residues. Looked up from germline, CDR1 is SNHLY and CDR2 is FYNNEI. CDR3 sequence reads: CASSADRGTVYGYTF. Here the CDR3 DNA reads TGTGCCAGCAGTGCGGACAGGGGCACTGTCTATGGCTACACCTTC.

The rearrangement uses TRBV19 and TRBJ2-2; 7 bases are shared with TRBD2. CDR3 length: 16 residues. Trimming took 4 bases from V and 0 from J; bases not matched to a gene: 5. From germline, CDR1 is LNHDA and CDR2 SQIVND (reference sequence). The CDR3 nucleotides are TGTGCCAGTAGTAAAAAGGCGGGGGCGAACACCGGGGAGCTGTTTTTT. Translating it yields CASSKKAGANTGELFF.

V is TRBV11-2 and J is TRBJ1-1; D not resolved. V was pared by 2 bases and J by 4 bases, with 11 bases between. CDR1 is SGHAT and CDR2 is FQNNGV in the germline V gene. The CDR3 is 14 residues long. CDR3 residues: CASSLTTVGTEAFF. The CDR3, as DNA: TGTGCCAGCAGCTTAACTACCGTCGGCACTGAAGCTTTCTTT.

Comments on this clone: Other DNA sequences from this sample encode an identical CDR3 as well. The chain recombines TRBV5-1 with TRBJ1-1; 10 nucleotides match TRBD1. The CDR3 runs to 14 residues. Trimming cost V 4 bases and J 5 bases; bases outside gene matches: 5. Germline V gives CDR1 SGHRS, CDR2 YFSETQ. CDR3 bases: TGCGCCAGCAGCCCGGACAGGGGGGGAACTGAAGCTTTCTTT. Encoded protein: CASSPDRGGTEAFF.

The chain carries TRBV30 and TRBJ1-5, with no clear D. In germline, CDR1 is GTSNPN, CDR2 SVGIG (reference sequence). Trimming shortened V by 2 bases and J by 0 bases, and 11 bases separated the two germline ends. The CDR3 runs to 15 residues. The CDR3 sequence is CAWSSGINSNQPQHF. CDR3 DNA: TGTGCCTGGAGTTCAGGCATTAATAGCAATCAGCCCCAGCATTTT. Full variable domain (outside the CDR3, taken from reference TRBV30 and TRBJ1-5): SQTIHQWPATLVQPVGSPLSLECTVEGTSNPNLYWYRQAAGRGLQLLFYSVGIGQISSEVPQNLSASRPQDRQFILSSKKLLLSDSGFYLCAWSSGINSNQPQHFGDGTRLSIL.

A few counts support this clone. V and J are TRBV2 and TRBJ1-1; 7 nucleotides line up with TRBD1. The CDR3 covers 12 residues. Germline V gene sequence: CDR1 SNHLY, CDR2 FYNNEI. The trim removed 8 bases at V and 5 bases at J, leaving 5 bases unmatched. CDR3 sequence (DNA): TGTGCCAGCGACAGGGCTAGGACTGAAGCTTTCTTT. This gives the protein CASDRARTEAFF.

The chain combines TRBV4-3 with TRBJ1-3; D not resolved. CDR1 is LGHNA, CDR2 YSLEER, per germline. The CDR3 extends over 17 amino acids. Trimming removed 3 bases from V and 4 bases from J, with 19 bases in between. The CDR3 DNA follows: TGCGCCAGCAGCCAGCAGTCCTCGCGGGGTCCGGGAAACACCATATATTTT. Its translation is CASSQQSSRGPGNTIYF.

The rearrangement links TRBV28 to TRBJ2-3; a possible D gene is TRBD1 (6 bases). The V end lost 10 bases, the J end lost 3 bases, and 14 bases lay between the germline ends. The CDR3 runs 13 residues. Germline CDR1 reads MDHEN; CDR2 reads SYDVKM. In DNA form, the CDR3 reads TGTGCCATACAGGGTCCGAGGACAGATACGCAGTATTTT. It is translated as CAIQGPRTDTQYF.

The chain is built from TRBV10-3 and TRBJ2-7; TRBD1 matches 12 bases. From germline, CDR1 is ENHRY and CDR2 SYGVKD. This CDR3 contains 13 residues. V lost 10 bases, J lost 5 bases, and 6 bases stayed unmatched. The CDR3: CATAGQGADEQYF. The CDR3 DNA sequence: TGTGCCACTGCGGGACAGGGGGCGGACGAGCAGTACTTC.

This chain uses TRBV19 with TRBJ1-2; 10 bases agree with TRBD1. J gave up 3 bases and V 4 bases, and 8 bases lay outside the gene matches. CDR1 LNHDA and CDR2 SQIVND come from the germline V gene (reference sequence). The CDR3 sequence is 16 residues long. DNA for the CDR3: TGTGCCAGTAGTAGCGCCGGGACAGGGGACCACTATGGCTACACCTTC. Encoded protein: CASSSAGTGDHYGYTF.

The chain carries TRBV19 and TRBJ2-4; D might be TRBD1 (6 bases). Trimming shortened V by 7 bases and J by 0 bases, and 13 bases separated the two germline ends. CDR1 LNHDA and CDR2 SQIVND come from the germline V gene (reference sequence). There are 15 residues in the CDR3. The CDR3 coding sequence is TGTGCCAGTACGGGGCAGGGGCTAGCCAAAAACATTCAGTACTTC. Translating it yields CASTGQGLAKNIQYF.

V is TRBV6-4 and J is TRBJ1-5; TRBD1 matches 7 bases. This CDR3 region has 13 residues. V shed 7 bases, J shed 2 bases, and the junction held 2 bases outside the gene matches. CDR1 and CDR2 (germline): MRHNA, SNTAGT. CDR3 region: CASTGQRNQPQHF. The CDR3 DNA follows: TGTGCCAGCACGGGACAGCGCAATCAGCCCCAGCATTTT.

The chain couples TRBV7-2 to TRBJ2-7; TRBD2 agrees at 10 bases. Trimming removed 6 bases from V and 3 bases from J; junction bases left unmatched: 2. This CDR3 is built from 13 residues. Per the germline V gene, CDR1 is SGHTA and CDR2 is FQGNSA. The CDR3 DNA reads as TGTGCCAGCAGTGCTAGCGGGGGCTACGAGCAGTACTTC. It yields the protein CASSASGGYEQYF.

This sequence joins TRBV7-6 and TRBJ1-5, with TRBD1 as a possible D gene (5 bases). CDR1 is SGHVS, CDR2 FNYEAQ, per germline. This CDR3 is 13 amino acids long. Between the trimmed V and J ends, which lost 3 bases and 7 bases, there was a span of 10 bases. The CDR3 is CASSLYRTQPQHF. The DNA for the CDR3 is TGTGCCAGCAGCTTGTACAGGACCCAGCCCCAGCATTTT.